This entry features one TCR beta chain sequence. These data are taken from a study of blood T cell repertoires in COVID-19. On the study more broadly: Some COVID-19 samples were acute and others convalescent; all came from the United States, Italy and Spain.

The V end lost 2 bases, the J end lost 6 bases, and 15 bases lay between the germline ends. Germline loops: CDR1 SGDLS, CDR2 YYNGEE. The CDR3 has 15 residues. The protocol was immunoSEQ multiplex PCR, while the TCRdb copy is restricted to in-frame clones and leaves out a portion. The sample has about 260,000 clones; about 87% are singletons. The source material was peripheral blood. The gene calls are TRBV9 and TRBJ2-1; TRBD2 is a possible D gene (6 bases). This receptor was taken from a woman aged 45-65 years with acute or convalescent COVID-19. The CDR3 reads CASSVWGEKFNEQFF. The CDR3 nucleotides are TGTGCCAGCAGCGTTTGGGGGGAGAAGTTCAATGAGCAGTTCTTC.